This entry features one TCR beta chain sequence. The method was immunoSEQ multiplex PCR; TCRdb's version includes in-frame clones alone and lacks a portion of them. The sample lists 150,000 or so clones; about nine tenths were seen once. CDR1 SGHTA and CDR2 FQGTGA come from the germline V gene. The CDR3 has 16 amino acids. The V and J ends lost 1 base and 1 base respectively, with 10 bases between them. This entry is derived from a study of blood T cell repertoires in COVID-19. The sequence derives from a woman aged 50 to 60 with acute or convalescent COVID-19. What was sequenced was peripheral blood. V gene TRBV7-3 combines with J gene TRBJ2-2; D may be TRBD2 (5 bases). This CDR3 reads CASSLNSGVNTGELFF. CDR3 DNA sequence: TGTGCCAGCAGCTTAAACAGCGGCGTGAACACCGGGGAGCTGTTTTTT.